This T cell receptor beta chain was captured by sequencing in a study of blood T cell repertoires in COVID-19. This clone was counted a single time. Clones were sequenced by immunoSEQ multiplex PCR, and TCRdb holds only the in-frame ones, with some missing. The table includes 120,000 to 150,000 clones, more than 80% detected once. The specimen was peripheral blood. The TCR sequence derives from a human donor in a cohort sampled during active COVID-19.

CDR3 protein: CATARTSGPQSGHEQFF. The DNA for the CDR3 is TGTGCCACCGCGCGGACTAGCGGGCCCCAAAGTGGTCATGAGCAGTTCTTC. The gene calls are TRBV10-3 and TRBJ2-1; TRBD2 agrees at 11 bases. V gave up 10 bases and J gave up 8 bases; unmatched junction bases: 19. The CDR3 length is 17 residues. Germline CDR1 reads ENHRY; CDR2 reads SYGVKD.